The TCR beta chain under discussion was sequenced for a study of T cell responses to AZD1222 COVID-19 vaccine. A note on this clone: Its antigen is still unknown.

TCRdb keeps only in-frame clones here, not all; method: immunoSEQ multiplex PCR. This sample has 53,000 or so clones, with about 86% found just once. Germline lookup yields CDR1 MDHEN and CDR2 SYDVKM. Trimming removed 6 bases at V and 3 bases at J, with 14 bases between. The CDR3 runs to 15 residues. Whole-study results and caveats: The donor cohort was predominantly white British with a female majority, and clonal diversity may have been underestimated. Regions 160-218 and 743-854 dominated among vaccine-associated CD4 TCRs spanning spike. Nearly half of spike-specific TCRs reportedly target unmutated variant regions.

The chain employs TRBV28 and TRBJ2-2; no clear D gene. The sequences come from peripheral blood, collected 28 days after the second AZD1222 dose. The receptor comes from an adult who received the AZD1222 COVID-19 vaccine. The CDR3 DNA sequence: TGTGCCAGCAGCCCTATCCTTCGGGACACCGGGGAGCTGTTTTTT. Residues: CASSPILRDTGELFF.